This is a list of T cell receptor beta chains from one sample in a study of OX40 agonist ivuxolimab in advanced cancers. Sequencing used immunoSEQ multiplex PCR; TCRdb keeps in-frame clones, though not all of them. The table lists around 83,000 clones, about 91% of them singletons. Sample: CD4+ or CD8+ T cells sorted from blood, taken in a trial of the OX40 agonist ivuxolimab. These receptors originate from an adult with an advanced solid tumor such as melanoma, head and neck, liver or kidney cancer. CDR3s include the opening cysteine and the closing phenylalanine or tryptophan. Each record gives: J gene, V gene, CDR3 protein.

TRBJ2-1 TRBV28 CASSLTGVVYNEQFF
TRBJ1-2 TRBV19 CASSRVGQYGYTF
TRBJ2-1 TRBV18 CASSPPGGREILPQFF
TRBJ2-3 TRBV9 CASSADSTSTDTQYF
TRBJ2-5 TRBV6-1 CASRALAGAQETQYF
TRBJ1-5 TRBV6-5 CASSYSTGAQPQHF
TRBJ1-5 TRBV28 CASSARTGEDNQPQHF
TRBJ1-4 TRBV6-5 CASSSAGQGNEKLFF
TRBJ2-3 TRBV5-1 CASSLSGLYIDTQYF
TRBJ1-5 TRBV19 CASSIGAAENQPQHF
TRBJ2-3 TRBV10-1 CASSPRATDTQYF
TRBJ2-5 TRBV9 CASSPGGTQYF
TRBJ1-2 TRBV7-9 CASNSDRWDNYGYTF
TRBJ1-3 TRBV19 CASTPGQGAGNTIYF
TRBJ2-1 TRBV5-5 CATSSGRGKTDEQFF
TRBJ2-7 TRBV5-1 CASSQSASEQYF
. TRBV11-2 CASSLDRVGEQYF
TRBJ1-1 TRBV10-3 CAIRQGEIMNTEAFF
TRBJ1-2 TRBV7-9 CASSLRDRDYGYTF
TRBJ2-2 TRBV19 CASSIGLAANTGELFF
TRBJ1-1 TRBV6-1 CASSAQGGNTEAFF
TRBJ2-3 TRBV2 CASSSPGTSGRADTQYF
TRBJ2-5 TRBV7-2 CASSPSPAPGAGTQYF
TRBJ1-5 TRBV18 CASSPGIGSNQPQHF
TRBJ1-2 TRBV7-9 CASSRANYGYTF
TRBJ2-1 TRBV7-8 CASSLRGYNEQFF
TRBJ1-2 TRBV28 CASSFPRFVWGYTF
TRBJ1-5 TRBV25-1 CASSAAPNQPQHF
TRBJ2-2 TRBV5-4 CASSLGAGRGGFGELFF
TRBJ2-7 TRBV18 CASSPRRGEQYF
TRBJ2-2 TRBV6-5 CATRLAQTGELFF
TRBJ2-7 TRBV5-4 CASSYPGASGTYEQYF
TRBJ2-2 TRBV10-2 CASSEGSLANTGELFF
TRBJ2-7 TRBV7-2 CASSLEGTSFFYEQYF
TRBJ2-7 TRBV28 CASSLVTGVWEQYF
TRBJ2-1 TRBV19 CASSIWSGSYNEQFF
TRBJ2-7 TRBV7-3 CASSSPPDSDYIYEQYF
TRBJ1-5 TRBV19 CASSILDANQPQHF
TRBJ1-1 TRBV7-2 CASRSTGAAEAFF
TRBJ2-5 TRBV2 CASNGLAGYAETQYF
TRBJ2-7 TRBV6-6 CASSYGAGESYEQYF
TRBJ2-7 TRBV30 CAWSTQGFREQYF
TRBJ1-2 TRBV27 CASSTNIRGGYTF
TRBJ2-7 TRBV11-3 CASKTGGSYEQYF
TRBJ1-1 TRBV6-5 CASSYFGVPNTEAFF
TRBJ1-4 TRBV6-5 CASSRLSGGDEKLFF
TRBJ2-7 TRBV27 CASSRKAGDSYEQYF
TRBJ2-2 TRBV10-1 CASSDSGRLESAGELFF
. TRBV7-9 CASSLVQGHEQYF
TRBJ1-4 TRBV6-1 CASRLYGVSNEKLFF
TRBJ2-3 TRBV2 CANPIAGGATDTQYF
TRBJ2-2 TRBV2 CASRGTGNGAGELFF
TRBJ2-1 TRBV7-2 CASSRTVDNEQFF
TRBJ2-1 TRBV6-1 CASSEALGYSYNEQFF
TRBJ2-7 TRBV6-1 CASRNERGSYEQYF
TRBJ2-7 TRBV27 CASRSSGIRYEQYF
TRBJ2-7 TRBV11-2 CASSLDGTSGRYF
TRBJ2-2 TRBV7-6 CASSMGLAGLTGELFF